This is a list of T cell receptor beta chains from one sample in a study of T-cell memory formation after mild COVID-19. TCRdb reanalysed the 5' RACE reads using MiXCR and keeps one entry per CDR3 protein. The sample has about 430,000 distinct CDR3 sequences; roughly a quarter are singletons. The specimen was PBMCs or a T cell subset sorted from them (not recorded which). The receptors shown here come from an adult woman who had mild COVID-19 (a few samples of this study predate the infection). Cell type and time point are not known. Both conserved end residues are part of each CDR3. Each record gives: CDR3 protein, CDR3 DNA, D gene, J gene, clone size, V gene. A D gene is named only where the DNA matches it firmly. A clone size is listed for some rows: how often the clone was seen (once, few, many), or a class if it is expanded.

CDR3: CASSYLKYEKLFF
DNA: TGTGCCAGCAGTTATTTGAAGTATGAAAAACTGTTTTTT
D: -
J: TRBJ1-4
size: -
V: TRBV6-5

CDR3: CASSQKLDYGYTF
DNA: TGTGCCAGCAGCCAAAAACTGGACTATGGCTACACCTTC
D: -
J: TRBJ1-2
size: -
V: TRBV4-2

CDR3: CASSVQGRDTQYF
DNA: TGTGCCAGTAGTGTGCAGGGAAGGGATACGCAGTATTTT
D: -
J: TRBJ2-3
size: few
V: TRBV19

CDR3: CASTLATGPDTQYF
DNA: TGTGCCAGTACACTAGCGACGGGACCAGATACGCAGTATTTT
D: TRBD2
J: TRBJ2-3
size: -
V: TRBV6-1

CDR3: CASSQDPGLAGVNEQYF
DNA: TGTGCCAGCAGCCAAGATCCTGGCCTAGCGGGAGTTAACGAGCAGTACTTC
D: TRBD2
J: TRBJ2-7
size: -
V: TRBV4-2

CDR3: CASSAYGTSHEQYF
DNA: TGTGCCAGCAGCGCCTACGGGACATCCCACGAGCAGTACTTC
D: -
J: TRBJ2-7
size: -
V: TRBV7-9

CDR3: CASSVLGHGANVLTF
DNA: TGTGCCAGCAGCGTTCTAGGGCACGGGGCCAACGTCCTGACTTTC
D: -
J: TRBJ2-6
size: many
V: TRBV9

CDR3: CASSLTGRKIYEQYF
DNA: TGTGCCAGCAGTTTAACCGGACGAAAGATCTACGAGCAGTACTTC
D: -
J: TRBJ2-7
size: many
V: TRBV27

CDR3: CSARVGDEQYF
DNA: TGCAGTGCTAGAGTCGGCGACGAGCAGTACTTC
D: -
J: TRBJ2-7
size: few
V: TRBV20-1

CDR3: CASRHRGQSNYGYTF
DNA: TGTGCCAGCAGACACAGGGGCCAATCTAACTATGGCTACACCTTC
D: TRBD1
J: TRBJ1-2
size: -
V: TRBV6-5

CDR3: CASKGERYEQYF
DNA: TGTGCTTCCAAGGGGGAGAGATACGAGCAGTACTTC
D: -
J: TRBJ2-7
size: few
V: TRBV12-3/TRBV12-4

CDR3: CASSVEAVNTGELFF
DNA: TGTGCCAGCAGCGTAGAAGCCGTTAACACCGGGGAGCTGTTTTTT
D: -
J: TRBJ2-2
size: -
V: TRBV9

CDR3: CASSLAQKMNTEAFF
DNA: TGTGCCAGCAGCTTAGCTCAGAAGATGAACACTGAAGCTTTCTTT
D: -
J: TRBJ1-1
size: -
V: TRBV7-2

CDR3: CASSPSRSYEQYF
DNA: TGTGCCAGCAGCCCTTCCCGTAGCTACGAGCAGTACTTC
D: -
J: TRBJ2-7
size: -
V: TRBV11-2

CDR3: CASRQGASNQPQHF
DNA: TGTGCCAGCAGACAAGGGGCGAGCAATCAGCCCCAGCATTTT
D: -
J: TRBJ1-5
size: many
V: TRBV7-8

CDR3: CASIRGRGSYNEQFF
DNA: TGTGCCAGCATCCGGGGGAGGGGTTCCTACAATGAGCAGTTCTTC
D: TRBD2
J: TRBJ2-1
size: -
V: TRBV14

CDR3: CASSLVTGQYTGELFF
DNA: TGTGCCAGCAGCTTAGTGACGGGACAGTATACCGGGGAGCTGTTTTTT
D: TRBD1
J: TRBJ2-2
size: few
V: TRBV7-6

CDR3: CASSLEAGLGSSYNEQFF
DNA: TGCGCCAGCAGCTTGGAGGCCGGGTTAGGGAGCTCCTACAATGAGCAGTTCTTC
D: -
J: TRBJ2-1
size: -
V: TRBV5-1

CDR3: CASSWGQGRNIQYF
DNA: TGTGCCAGCAGTTGGGGACAGGGTCGAAACATTCAGTACTTC
D: TRBD1
J: TRBJ2-4
size: -
V: TRBV12-3/TRBV12-4

CDR3: CATSRVKGRASSGANVLTF
DNA: TGTGCCACCAGCAGAGTAAAGGGCAGAGCCAGCTCTGGGGCCAACGTCCTGACTTTC
D: -
J: TRBJ2-6
size: few
V: TRBV15

CDR3: CASSQEEGRGQFF
DNA: TGTGCCAGCAGCCAAGAGGAGGGCAGGGGGCAGTTCTTC
D: -
J: TRBJ2-1
size: few
V: TRBV4-2

CDR3: CASSPGGRTNEKLFF
DNA: TGCGCCAGCAGCCCAGGGGGCCGGACTAATGAAAAACTGTTTTTT
D: TRBD1
J: TRBJ1-4
size: -
V: TRBV4-1

CDR3: CATSGTGTDGNQPQHF
DNA: TGCGCCACCTCCGGGACAGGGACGGATGGCAATCAGCCCCAGCATTTT
D: TRBD1
J: TRBJ1-5
size: few
V: TRBV23-1

CDR3: CASSQGIRRTNYEQYF
DNA: TGTGCCAGCAGCCAAGGCATTAGACGGACCAACTACGAGCAGTACTTC
D: -
J: TRBJ2-7
size: -
V: TRBV14

CDR3: CASSLSSEQYF
DNA: TGCGCCAGCAGCTTGTCTTCCGAGCAGTACTTC
D: -
J: TRBJ2-7
size: many
V: TRBV12-3/TRBV12-4

CDR3: CAWSAQLAGTDTQYF
DNA: TGTGCCTGGAGTGCCCAGCTAGCGGGCACAGATACGCAGTATTTT
D: TRBD2
J: TRBJ2-3
size: many
V: TRBV30

CDR3: CASSFGTGGEQFF
DNA: TGTGCCAGCAGCTTCGGGACAGGCGGTGAGCAGTTCTTC
D: TRBD1
J: TRBJ2-1
size: few
V: TRBV5-6

CDR3: CASSPKRDRITGELFF
DNA: TGTGCCAGCAGCCCCAAAAGGGACCGCATCACCGGGGAGCTGTTTTTT
D: -
J: TRBJ2-2
size: many
V: TRBV7-8

CDR3: CASSLVWGLSYEQYF
DNA: TGCGCCAGCAGCTTGGTTTGGGGGCTATCCTACGAGCAGTACTTC
D: -
J: TRBJ2-7
size: many
V: TRBV5-1

CDR3: CASSEGQGSGLNTEAFF
DNA: TGCGCCAGCAGCGAAGGACAGGGTTCGGGATTGAACACTGAAGCTTTCTTT
D: TRBD1
J: TRBJ1-1
size: -
V: TRBV5-1

CDR3: CATRTDHSYEQYF
DNA: TGTGCCACCAGGACAGATCACTCCTACGAGCAGTACTTC
D: -
J: TRBJ2-7
size: -
V: TRBV25-1

CDR3: CASGTNPKLSYEQYF
DNA: TGTGCTAGTGGTACAAACCCAAAGCTTTCCTACGAGCAGTACTTC
D: -
J: TRBJ2-7
size: few
V: TRBV12-5

CDR3: CATSDTTGVNGYTF
DNA: TGTGCCACCAGTGATACGACAGGGGTGAATGGCTACACCTTC
D: TRBD1
J: TRBJ1-2
size: few
V: TRBV24-1

CDR3: CASSLAGTGRETQYF
DNA: TGTGCCAGCAGTTTAGCGGGGACAGGGAGGGAGACCCAGTACTTC
D: TRBD1
J: TRBJ2-5
size: -
V: TRBV12-3/TRBV12-4

CDR3: CASSLLGLAFFYNSNTGELFF
DNA: TGTGCCAGCAGCTTACTAGGACTAGCCTTCTTTTATAACTCGAACACCGGGGAGCTGTTTTTT
D: TRBD2
J: TRBJ2-2
size: few
V: TRBV7-2

CDR3: CASSEILWQLVQNTEAFF
DNA: TGTGCCAGCAGTGAAATTCTGTGGCAGTTGGTTCAGAACACTGAAGCTTTCTTT
D: -
J: TRBJ1-1
size: many
V: TRBV2

CDR3: CASSYPTGEAFF
DNA: TGTGCCAGCAGTTACCCGACAGGGGAAGCTTTCTTT
D: TRBD1
J: TRBJ1-1
size: few
V: TRBV6-5

CDR3: CASSTGTHIGTEAFF
DNA: TGTGCCAGCAGCACCGGGACACATATAGGGACTGAAGCTTTCTTT
D: -
J: TRBJ1-1
size: many
V: TRBV7-9

CDR3: CASSLDSRGTEAFF
DNA: TGCGCCAGCAGCTTGGACTCCCGGGGCACTGAAGCTTTCTTT
D: -
J: TRBJ1-1
size: -
V: TRBV5-1

CDR3: CATSETGGGEKLFF
DNA: TGTGCCACCAGTGAAACGGGAGGCGGCGAAAAACTGTTTTTT
D: -
J: TRBJ1-4
size: -
V: TRBV24-1

CDR3: CASSRNPGQGRQPQHF
DNA: TGTGCCAGCAGCCGAAATCCGGGACAGGGAAGGCAGCCCCAGCATTTT
D: TRBD1
J: TRBJ1-5
size: few
V: TRBV12-3/TRBV12-4

CDR3: CASSSDRVVTEAFF
DNA: TGTGCCAGCAGTTCGGACAGGGTAGTAACTGAAGCTTTCTTT
D: TRBD1
J: TRBJ1-1
size: -
V: TRBV2

CDR3: CASSQEGGQGAGLAKNIQYF
DNA: TGTGCCAGCAGCCAAGAGGGGGGACAGGGGGCCGGGTTAGCCAAAAACATTCAGTACTTC
D: TRBD1
J: TRBJ2-4
size: -
V: TRBV3-1

CDR3: CASSLEAGHYNEQFF
DNA: TGTGCCAGCAGCTTAGAAGCGGGACACTACAATGAGCAGTTCTTC
D: -
J: TRBJ2-1
size: -
V: TRBV7-2

CDR3: CSAAGQGPVYAEAFF
DNA: TGCAGTGCAGCCGGACAGGGCCCTGTCTACGCTGAAGCTTTCTTT
D: TRBD1
J: TRBJ1-1
size: -
V: TRBV20-1

CDR3: CASSQGQGASYEQYF
DNA: TGCGCCAGCAGCCAAGGACAGGGGGCTTCCTACGAGCAGTACTTC
D: TRBD1
J: TRBJ2-7
size: few
V: TRBV4-3

CDR3: CASSYSFGTGGRKYF
DNA: TGTGCCAGCAGTTACTCATTCGGGACAGGGGGCCGGAAGTACTTC
D: TRBD1
J: TRBJ2-7
size: -
V: TRBV6-5

CDR3: CASSVGGAEAFF
DNA: TGTGCCAGCAGCGTCGGTGGGGCTGAAGCTTTCTTT
D: -
J: TRBJ1-1
size: -
V: TRBV9

CDR3: CASSFMSDYGYTF
DNA: TGTGCCAGCAGTTTCATGTCCGACTATGGCTACACCTTC
D: -
J: TRBJ1-2
size: few
V: TRBV12-3/TRBV12-4

CDR3: CSARRPGQKTNQPQHF
DNA: TGCAGTGCTAGGAGGCCGGGACAGAAGACGAATCAGCCCCAGCATTTT
D: TRBD1
J: TRBJ1-5
size: once
V: TRBV20-1

CDR3: CASSQTGDVGLAGPLNTQYF
DNA: TGCGCCAGCAGCCAAACCGGGGATGTGGGGTTAGCGGGGCCCCTCAATACGCAGTATTTT
D: TRBD2
J: TRBJ2-3
size: few
V: TRBV4-3

CDR3: CASSRTQQGPYEQYF
DNA: TGCGCCAGCAGCAGAACCCAGCAAGGCCCCTACGAGCAGTACTTC
D: -
J: TRBJ2-7
size: few
V: TRBV4-1

CDR3: CASSQGRGLGSPLHF
DNA: TGTGCCAGCAGCCAAGGAAGGGGGCTCGGGTCACCCCTCCACTTT
D: TRBD1
J: TRBJ1-6
size: -
V: TRBV3-1